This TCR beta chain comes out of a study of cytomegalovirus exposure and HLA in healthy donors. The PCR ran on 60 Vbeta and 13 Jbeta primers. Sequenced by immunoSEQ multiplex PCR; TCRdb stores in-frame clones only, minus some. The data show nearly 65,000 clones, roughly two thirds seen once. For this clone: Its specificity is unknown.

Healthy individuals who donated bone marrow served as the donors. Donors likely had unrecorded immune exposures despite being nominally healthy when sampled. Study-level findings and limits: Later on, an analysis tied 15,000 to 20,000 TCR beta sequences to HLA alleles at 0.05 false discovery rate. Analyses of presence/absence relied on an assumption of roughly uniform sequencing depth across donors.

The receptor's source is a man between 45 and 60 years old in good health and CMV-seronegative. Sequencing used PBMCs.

CDR3 bases: TGTGCCAGTAGTCGGGACAGGGGAGGGAATCAGCCCCAGCATTTT. This encodes CASSRDRGGNQPQHF. This rearrangement joins TRBV19 to TRBJ1-5; 10 nucleotides line up with TRBD1. V gave up 5 bases and J gave up 4 bases; unmatched junction bases: 5. Germline-derived CDR1 and CDR2 are LNHDA and SQIVND (reference sequence). The CDR3 is 15 amino acids.